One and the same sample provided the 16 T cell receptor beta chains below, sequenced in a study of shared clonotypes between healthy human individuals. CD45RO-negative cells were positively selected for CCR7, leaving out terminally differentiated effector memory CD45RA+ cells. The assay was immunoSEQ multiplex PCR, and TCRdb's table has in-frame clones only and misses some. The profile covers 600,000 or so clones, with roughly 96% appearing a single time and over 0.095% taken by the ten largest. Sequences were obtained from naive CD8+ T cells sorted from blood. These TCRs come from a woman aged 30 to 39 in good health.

CDR3 amino acids: CASSPGLAGMNEQFF. The CDR3 bases are TGCGCCAGCAGCCCAGGACTAGCGGGAATGAATGAGCAGTTCTTC. The chain couples TRBV4-1 to TRBJ2-1, with 12 nucleotides matching TRBD2. In germline, CDR1 is MGHRA, CDR2 YSYEKL. The junction had 5 bases not matched to a gene; V was cut back by 4 bases and J by 7 bases. The CDR3 spans 15 residues.

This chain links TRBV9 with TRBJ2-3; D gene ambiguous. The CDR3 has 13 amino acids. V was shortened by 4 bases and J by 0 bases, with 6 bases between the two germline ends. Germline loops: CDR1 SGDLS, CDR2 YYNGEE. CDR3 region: CASSKTSTDTQYF. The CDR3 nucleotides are TGTGCCAGCAGCAAAACTAGCACAGATACGCAGTATTTT. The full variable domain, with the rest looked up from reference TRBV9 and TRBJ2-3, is DSGVTQTPKHLITATGQRVTLRCSPRSGDLSVYWYQQSLDQGLQFLIQYYNGEERAKGNILERFSAQQFPDLHSELNLSSLELGDSALYFCASSKTSTDTQYFGPGTRLTVL.

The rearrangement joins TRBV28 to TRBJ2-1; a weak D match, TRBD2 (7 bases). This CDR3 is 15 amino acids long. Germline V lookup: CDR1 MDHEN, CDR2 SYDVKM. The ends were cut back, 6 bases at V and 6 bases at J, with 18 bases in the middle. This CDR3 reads CASSRRGALSNEQFF. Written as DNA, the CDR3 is TGTGCCAGCAGCCGACGGGGGGCCCTGTCCAATGAGCAGTTCTTC.

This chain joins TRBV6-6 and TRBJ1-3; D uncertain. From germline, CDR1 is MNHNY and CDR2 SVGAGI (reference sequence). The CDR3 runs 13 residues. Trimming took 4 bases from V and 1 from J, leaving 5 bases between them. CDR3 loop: CASSSLSGNTIYF. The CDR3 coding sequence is TGTGCCAGCAGTTCATTATCTGGAAACACCATATATTTT.

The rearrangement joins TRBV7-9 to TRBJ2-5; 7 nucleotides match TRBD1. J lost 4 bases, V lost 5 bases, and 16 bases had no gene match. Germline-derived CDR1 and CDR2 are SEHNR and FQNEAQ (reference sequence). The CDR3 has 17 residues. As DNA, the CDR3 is TGTGCCAGCAGCACATCGACAGGGAACCTGGATTTAGAGACCCAGTACTTC. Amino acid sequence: CASSTSTGNLDLETQYF.

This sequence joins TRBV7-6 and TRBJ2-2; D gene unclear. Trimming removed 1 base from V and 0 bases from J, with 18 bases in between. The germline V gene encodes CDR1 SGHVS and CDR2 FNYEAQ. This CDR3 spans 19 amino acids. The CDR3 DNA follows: TGTGCCAGCAGCTTAGAGGCCGCCAGGCCTAACACGAACACCGGGGAGCTGTTTTTT. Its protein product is CASSLEAARPNTNTGELFF.

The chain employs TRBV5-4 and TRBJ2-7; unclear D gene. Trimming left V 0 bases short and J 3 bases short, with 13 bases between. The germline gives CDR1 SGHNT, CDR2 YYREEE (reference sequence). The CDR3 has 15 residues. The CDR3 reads CASSLDGPPLYEQYF. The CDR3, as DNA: TGTGCCAGCAGCTTGGATGGGCCGCCTCTCTACGAGCAGTACTTC.

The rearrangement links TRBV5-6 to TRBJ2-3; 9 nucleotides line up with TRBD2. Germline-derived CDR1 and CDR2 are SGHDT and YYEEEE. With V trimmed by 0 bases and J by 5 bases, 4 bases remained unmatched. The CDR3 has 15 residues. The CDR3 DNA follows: TGTGCCAGCAGCTTGGGTCTAGCGGGATTAGATACGCAGTATTTT. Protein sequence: CASSLGLAGLDTQYF.

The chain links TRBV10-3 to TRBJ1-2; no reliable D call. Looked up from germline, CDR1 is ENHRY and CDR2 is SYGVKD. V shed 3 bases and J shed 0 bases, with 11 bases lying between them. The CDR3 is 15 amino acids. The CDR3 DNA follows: TGTGCCATCAGTGAAGTCCGAGGAGCTAACTATGGCTACACCTTC. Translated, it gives CAISEVRGANYGYTF.

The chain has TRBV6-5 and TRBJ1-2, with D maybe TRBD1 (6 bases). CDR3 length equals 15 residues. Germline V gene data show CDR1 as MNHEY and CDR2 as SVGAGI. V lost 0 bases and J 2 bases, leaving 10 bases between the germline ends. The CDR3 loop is CASSYSMDSNYGYTF. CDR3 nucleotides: TGTGCCAGCAGTTACTCGATGGACAGCAACTATGGCTACACCTTC.

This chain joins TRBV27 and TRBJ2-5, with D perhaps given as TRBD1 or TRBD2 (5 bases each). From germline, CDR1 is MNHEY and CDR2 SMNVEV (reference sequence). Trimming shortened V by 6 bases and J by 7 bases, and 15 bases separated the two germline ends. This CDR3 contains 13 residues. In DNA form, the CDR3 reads TGTGCCAGCAGGACGGGACCCGGTGGGACCCAGTACTTC. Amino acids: CASRTGPGGTQYF.

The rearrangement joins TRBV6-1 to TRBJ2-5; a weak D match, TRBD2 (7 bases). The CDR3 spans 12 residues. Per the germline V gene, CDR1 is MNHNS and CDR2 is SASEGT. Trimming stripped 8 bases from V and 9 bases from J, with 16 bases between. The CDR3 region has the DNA TGTGCCAGCCTGGGGGGGCGGGTGGCCCAGTACTTC. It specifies CASLGGRVAQYF.

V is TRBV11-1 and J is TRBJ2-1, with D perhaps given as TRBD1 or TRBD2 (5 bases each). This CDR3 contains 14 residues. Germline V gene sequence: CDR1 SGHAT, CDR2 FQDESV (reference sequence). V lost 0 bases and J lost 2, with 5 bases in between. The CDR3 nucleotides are TGTGCCAGCAGCTTAGCGGGACCCTACAATGAGCAGTTCTTC. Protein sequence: CASSLAGPYNEQFF.

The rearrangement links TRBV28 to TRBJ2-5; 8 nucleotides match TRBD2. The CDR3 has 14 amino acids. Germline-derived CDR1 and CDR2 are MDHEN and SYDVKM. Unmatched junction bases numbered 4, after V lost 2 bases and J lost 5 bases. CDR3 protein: CASSLETSVETQYF. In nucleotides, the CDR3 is TGTGCCAGCAGTTTAGAGACTAGCGTGGAGACCCAGTACTTC.

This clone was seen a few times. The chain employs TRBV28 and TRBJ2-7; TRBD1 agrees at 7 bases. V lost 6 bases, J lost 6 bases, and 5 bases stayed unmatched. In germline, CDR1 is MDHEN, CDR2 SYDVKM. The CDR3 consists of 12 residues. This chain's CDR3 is CASSNTGVEQYF. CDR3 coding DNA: TGTGCCAGCAGCAATACAGGGGTCGAGCAGTACTTC. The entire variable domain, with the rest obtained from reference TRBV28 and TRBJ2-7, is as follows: DVKVTQSSRYLVKRTGEKVFLECVQDMDHENMFWYRQDPGLGLRLIYFSYDVKMKEKGDIPEGYSVSREKKERFSLILESASTNQTSMYLCASSNTGVEQYFGPGTRLTVT.

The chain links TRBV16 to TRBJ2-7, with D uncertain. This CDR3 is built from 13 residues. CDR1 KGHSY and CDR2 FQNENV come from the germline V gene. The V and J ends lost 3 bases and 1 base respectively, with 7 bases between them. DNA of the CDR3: TGTGCCAGCAGCCATAGCCGATCCTACGAGCAGTACTTC. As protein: CASSHSRSYEQYF.